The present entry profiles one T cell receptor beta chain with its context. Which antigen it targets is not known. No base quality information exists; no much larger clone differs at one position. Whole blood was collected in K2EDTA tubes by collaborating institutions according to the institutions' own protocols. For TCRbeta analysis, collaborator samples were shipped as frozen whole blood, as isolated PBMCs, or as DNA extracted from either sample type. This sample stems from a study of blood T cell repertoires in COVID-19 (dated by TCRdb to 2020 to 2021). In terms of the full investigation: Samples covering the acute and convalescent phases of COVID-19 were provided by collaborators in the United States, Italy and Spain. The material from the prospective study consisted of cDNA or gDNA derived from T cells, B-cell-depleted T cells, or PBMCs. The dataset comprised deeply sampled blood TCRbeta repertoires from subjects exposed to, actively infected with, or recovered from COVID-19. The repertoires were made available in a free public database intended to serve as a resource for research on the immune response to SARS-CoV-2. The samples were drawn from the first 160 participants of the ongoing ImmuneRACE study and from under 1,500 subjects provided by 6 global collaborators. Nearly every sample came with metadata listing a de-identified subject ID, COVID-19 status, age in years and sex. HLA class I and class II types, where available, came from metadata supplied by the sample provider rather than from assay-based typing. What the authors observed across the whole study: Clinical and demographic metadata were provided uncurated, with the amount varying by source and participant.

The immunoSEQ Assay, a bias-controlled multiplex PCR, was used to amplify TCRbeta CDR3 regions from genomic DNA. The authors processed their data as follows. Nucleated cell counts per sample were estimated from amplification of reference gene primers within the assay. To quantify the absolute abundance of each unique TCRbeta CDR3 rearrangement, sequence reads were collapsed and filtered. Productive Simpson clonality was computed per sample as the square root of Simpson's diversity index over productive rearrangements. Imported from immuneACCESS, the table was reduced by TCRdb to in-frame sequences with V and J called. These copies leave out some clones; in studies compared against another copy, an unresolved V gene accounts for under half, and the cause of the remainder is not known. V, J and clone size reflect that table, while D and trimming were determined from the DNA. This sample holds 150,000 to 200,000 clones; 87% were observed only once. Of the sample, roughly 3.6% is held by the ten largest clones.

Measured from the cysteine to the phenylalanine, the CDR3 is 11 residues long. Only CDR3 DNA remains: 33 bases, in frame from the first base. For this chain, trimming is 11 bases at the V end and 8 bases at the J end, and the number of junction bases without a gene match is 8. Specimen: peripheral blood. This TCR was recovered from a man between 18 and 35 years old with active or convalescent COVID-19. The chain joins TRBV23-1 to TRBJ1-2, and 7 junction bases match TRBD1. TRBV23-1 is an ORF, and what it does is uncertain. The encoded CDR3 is CALPGGRGYTF. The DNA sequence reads TGCGCCCTGCCAGGGGGTCGCGGCTACACCTTC.